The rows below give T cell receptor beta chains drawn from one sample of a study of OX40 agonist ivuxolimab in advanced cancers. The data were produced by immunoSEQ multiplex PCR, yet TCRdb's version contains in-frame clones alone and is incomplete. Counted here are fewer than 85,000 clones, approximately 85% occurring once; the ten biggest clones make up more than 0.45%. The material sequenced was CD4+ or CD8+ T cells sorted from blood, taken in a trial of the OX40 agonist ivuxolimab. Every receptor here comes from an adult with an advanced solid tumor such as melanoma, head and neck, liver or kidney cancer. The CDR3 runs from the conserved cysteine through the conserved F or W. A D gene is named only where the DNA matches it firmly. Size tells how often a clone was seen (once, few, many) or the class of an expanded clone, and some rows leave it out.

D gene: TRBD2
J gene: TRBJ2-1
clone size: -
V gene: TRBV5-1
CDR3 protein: CASSLLAGNNEQFF
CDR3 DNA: TGCGCCAGCAGCTTGCTAGCGGGGAACAATGAGCAGTTCTTC

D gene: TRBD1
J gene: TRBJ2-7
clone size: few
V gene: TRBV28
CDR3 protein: CASTSLASGDRGRLFGEQYF
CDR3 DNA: TGTGCCAGCACCTCACTGGCCTCCGGGGACAGGGGGCGCCTATTCGGCGAGCAGTACTTC

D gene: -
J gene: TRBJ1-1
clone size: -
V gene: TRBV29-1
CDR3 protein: CSVEKGRGTEAFF
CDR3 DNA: TGCAGCGTTGAAAAGGGGCGAGGCACTGAAGCTTTCTTT

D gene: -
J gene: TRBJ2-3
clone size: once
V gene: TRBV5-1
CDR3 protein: CASSPPGATSTDTQYF
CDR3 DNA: TGCGCCAGCAGCCCCCCTGGGGCCACTAGCACAGATACGCAGTATTTT

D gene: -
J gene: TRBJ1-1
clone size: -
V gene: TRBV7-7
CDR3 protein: CAGVSPDTEAFF
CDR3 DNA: TGTGCTGGGGTCTCCCCGGACACTGAAGCTTTCTTT

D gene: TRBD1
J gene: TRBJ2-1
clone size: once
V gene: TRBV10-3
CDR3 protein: CAISDPQGAGEQFF
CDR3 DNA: TGTGCCATCAGTGACCCACAGGGGGCGGGGGAGCAGTTCTTC

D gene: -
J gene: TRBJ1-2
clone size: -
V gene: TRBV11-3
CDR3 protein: CASSSGHTNYGYTF
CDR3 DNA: TGTGCCAGCAGCTCAGGGCATACTAACTATGGCTACACCTTC

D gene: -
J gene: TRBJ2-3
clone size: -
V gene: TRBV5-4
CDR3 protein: CASSPSGRGDTQYF
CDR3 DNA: TGTGCCAGCAGCCCATCGGGCAGAGGAGATACGCAGTATTTT

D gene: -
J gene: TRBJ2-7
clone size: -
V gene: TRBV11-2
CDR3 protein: CASSLDSYEQYF
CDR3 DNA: TGTGCCAGCAGCTTAGACAGCTACGAGCAGTACTTC

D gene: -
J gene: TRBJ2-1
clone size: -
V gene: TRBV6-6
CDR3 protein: CATSSATGIAGEQFF
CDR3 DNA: TGTGCCACCAGTTCTGCAACAGGGATAGCCGGTGAGCAGTTCTTC

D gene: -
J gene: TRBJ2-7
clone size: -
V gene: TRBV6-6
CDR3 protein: CASSYSKQGTYEQYF
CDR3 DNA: TGTGCCAGCAGTTACTCGAAACAGGGTACCTACGAGCAGTACTTC

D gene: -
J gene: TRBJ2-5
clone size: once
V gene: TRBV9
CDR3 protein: CASSTQGSRSGTQYF
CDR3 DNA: TGTGCCAGCAGCACACAGGGTAGCCGGAGTGGGACCCAGTACTTC

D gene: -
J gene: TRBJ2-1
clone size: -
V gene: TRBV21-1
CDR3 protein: CASTLWGEIFRDNEQFF
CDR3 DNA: TGTGCCAGCACTCTCTGGGGGGAGATTTTTAGGGACAATGAGCAGTTCTTC

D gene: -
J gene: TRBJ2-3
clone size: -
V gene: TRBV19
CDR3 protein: CASSISGGRGDTQYF
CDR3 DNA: TGTGCCAGTAGTATTAGTGGGGGGCGTGGAGATACGCAGTATTTT

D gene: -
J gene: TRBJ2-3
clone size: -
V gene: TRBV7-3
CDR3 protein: CASSSTATDTQYF
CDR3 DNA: TGTGCCAGCAGCTCGACCGCCACAGATACGCAGTATTTT

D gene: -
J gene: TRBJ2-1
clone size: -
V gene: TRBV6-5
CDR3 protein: CASSYSRVYNEQFF
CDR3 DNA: TGTGCCAGCAGTTACTCGCGGGTCTACAATGAGCAGTTCTTC

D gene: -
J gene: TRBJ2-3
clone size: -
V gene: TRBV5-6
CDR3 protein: CASSLMDTQYF
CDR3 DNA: TGTGCCAGCAGCTTGATGGATACGCAGTATTTT

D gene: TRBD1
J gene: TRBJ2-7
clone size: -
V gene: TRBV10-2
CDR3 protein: CASSEPGQGATYEQYF
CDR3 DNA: TGCGCCAGCAGTGAGCCGGGACAGGGGGCAACCTACGAGCAGTACTTC

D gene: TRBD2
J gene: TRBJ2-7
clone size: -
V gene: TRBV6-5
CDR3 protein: CASSYSATSGSAQYF
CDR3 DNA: TGTGCCAGCAGTTACTCTGCGACTAGCGGCTCGGCGCAGTACTTC

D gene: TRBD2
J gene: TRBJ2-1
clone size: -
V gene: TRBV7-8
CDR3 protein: CASSSRLAGGGNEQFF
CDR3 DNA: TGTGCCAGCAGCTCTCGACTAGCGGGAGGGGGAAATGAGCAGTTCTTC

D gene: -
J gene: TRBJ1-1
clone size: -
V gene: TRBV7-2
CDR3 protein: CASSLGTEGSEAFF
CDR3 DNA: TGTGCCAGCAGCTTAGGGACAGAAGGATCTGAAGCTTTCTTT

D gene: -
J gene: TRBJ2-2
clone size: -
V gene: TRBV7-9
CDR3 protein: CASDSSAFAGELFF
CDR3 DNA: TGTGCCAGCGACTCCTCGGCGTTTGCCGGGGAGCTGTTTTTT

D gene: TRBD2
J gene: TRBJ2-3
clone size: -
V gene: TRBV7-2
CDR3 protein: CASSSGGLAGVTDTQYF
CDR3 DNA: TGTGCCAGCAGCTCCGGCGGACTAGCGGGAGTCACAGATACGCAGTATTTT

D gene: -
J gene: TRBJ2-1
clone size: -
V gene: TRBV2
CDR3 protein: CASSEARSYNEQFF
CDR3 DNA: TGTGCCAGCAGTGAAGCGCGGTCATACAATGAGCAGTTCTTC

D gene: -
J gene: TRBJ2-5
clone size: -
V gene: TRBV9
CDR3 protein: CASSETGRGGETQYF
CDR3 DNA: TGTGCCAGCAGCGAGACAGGCAGGGGTGGTGAGACCCAGTACTTC

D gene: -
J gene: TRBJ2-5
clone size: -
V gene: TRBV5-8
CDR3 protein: CASSPPGTQYF
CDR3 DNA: TGTGCCAGCAGCCCCCCCGGGACCCAGTACTTC

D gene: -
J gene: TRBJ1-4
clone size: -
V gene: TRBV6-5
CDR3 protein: CASSYSSGEKLFF
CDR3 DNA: TGTGCCAGCAGTTACTCCTCAGGTGAAAAACTGTTTTTT

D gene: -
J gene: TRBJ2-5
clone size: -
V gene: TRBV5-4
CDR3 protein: CASSLALAKETQYF
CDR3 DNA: TGTGCCAGCAGCTTGGCCCTAGCGAAGGAGACCCAGTACTTC

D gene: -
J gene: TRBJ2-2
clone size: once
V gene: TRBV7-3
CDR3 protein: CASSLTPSGQGVTGELLF
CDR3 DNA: TGTGCCAGCAGCTTGACCCCGAGTGGGCAGGGAGTCACCGGGGAGCTGCTTTTT

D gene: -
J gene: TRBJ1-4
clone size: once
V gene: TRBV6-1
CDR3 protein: CASRGGLTEKLFF
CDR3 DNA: TGTGCCAGCAGAGGGGGATTGACTGAAAAACTGTTTTTT

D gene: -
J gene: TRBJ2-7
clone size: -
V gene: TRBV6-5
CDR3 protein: CASSYAADSYGEQYF
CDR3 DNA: TGTGCCAGCAGTTACGCGGCGGATTCGTACGGCGAGCAGTACTTC

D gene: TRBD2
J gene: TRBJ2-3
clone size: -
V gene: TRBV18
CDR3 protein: CASSPSQGGADTQYF
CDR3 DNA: TGTGCCAGCTCACCGTCGCAGGGAGGGGCAGATACGCAGTATTTT

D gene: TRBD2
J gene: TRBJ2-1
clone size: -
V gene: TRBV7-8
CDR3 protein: CASSDQGTSGRLFF
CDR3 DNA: TGTGCCAGCAGCGATCAAGGGACTAGCGGGAGACTGTTCTTC

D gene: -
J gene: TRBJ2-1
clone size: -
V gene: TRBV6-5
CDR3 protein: CASSSQTLSYNEQFF
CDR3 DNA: TGTGCCAGCAGTTCTCAGACCCTGTCCTACAATGAGCAGTTCTTC

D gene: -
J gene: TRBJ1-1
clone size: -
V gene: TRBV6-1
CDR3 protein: CASRPWDTEAFF
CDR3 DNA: TGTGCCAGCAGGCCCTGGGACACTGAAGCTTTCTTT

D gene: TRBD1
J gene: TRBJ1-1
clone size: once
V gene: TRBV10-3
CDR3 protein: CAIQGTDEAFF
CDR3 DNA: TGTGCCATCCAGGGGACAGATGAAGCTTTCTTT

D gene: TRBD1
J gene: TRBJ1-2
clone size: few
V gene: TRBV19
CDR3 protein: CASSWGTERFGYTF
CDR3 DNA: TGTGCCAGTAGTTGGGGGACAGAAAGGTTTGGCTACACCTTC

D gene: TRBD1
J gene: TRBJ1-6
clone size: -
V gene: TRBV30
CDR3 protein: CAWTLGGGGNSPLHF
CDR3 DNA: TGTGCCTGGACCCTCGGAGGGGGCGGGAATTCACCCCTCCACTTT

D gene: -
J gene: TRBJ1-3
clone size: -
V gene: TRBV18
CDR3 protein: CASSSQGVSGNTIYF
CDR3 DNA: TGTGCCAGCTCATCCCAAGGGGTCTCTGGAAACACCATATATTTT

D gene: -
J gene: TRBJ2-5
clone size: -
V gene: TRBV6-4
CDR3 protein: CASTQGRNQETQYF
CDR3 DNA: TGTGCCAGCACCCAGGGGCGGAACCAAGAGACCCAGTACTTC

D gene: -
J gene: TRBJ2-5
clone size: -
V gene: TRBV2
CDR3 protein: CASSEAEETQYF
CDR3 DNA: TGTGCCAGCAGTGAAGCGGAAGAGACCCAGTACTTC

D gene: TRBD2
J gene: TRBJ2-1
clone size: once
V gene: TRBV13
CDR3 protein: CASSPRLAGGATNEQFF
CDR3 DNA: TGTGCCAGCAGCCCACGACTAGCGGGAGGAGCCACCAATGAGCAGTTCTTC

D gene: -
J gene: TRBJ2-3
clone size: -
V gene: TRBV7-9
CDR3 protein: CASSLGGGAIDGTDTQYF
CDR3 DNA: TGTGCCAGCTCCCTGGGTGGGGGGGCCATCGATGGCACAGATACGCAGTATTTT

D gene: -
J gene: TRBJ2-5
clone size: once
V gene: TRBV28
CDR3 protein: CASSFGGNGGETQYF
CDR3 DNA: TGTGCCAGCAGTTTTGGAGGGAACGGAGGAGAGACCCAGTACTTC

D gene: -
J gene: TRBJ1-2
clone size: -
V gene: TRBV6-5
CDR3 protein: CASSYLETAIRGYTF
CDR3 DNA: TGTGCCAGCAGTTACCTAGAGACAGCTATTAGAGGCTACACCTTC

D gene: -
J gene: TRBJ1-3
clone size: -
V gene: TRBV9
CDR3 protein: CASSPHDGNTIYF
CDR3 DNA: TGTGCGTCTTCGCCCCACGATGGAAACACCATATATTTT

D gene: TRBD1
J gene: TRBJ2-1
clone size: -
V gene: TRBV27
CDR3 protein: CASRDRVHNEQFF
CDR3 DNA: TGTGCCAGCCGGGACAGGGTCCACAATGAGCAGTTCTTC